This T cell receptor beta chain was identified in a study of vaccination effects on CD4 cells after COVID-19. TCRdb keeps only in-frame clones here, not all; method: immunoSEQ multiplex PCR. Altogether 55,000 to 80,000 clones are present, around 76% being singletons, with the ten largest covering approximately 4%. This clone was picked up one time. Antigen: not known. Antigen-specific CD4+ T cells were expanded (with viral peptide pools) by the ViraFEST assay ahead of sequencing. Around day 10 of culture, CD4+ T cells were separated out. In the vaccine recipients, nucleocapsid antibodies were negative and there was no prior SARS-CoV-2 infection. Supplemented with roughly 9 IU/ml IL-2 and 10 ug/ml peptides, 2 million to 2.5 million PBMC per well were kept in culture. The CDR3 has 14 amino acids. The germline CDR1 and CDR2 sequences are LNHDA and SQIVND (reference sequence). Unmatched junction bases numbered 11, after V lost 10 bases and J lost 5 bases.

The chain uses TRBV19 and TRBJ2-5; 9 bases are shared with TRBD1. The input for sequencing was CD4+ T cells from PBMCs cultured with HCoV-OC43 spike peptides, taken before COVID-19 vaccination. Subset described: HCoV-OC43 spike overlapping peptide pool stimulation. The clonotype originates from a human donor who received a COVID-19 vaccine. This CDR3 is CATSTGGGSETQYF. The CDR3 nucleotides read TGTGCCACTTCGACAGGGGGAGGTTCTGAGACCCAGTACTTC.